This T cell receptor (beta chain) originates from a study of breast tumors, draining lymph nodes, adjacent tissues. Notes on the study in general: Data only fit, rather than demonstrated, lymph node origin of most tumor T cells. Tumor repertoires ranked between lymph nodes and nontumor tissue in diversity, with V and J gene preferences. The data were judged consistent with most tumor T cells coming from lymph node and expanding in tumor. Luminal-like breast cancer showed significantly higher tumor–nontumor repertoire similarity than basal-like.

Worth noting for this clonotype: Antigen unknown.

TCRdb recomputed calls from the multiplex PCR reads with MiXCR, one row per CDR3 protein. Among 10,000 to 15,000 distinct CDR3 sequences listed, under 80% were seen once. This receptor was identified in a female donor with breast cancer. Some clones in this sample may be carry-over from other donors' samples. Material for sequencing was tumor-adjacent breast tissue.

The CDR3 nucleotides are TGCAGTGCTAGAGATCAAAGGACTTCATTTTTCGACGAGCAGTACTTC. Its protein is CSARDQRTSFFDEQYF. V is TRBV20-1 and J is TRBJ2-7, with a possible D match to TRBD2 (5 bases). V lost 0 bases and J lost 5, with 20 bases in between. The CDR3 is 16 residues long. Per germline, CDR1 DFQATT and CDR2 SNEGSKA (reference sequence).